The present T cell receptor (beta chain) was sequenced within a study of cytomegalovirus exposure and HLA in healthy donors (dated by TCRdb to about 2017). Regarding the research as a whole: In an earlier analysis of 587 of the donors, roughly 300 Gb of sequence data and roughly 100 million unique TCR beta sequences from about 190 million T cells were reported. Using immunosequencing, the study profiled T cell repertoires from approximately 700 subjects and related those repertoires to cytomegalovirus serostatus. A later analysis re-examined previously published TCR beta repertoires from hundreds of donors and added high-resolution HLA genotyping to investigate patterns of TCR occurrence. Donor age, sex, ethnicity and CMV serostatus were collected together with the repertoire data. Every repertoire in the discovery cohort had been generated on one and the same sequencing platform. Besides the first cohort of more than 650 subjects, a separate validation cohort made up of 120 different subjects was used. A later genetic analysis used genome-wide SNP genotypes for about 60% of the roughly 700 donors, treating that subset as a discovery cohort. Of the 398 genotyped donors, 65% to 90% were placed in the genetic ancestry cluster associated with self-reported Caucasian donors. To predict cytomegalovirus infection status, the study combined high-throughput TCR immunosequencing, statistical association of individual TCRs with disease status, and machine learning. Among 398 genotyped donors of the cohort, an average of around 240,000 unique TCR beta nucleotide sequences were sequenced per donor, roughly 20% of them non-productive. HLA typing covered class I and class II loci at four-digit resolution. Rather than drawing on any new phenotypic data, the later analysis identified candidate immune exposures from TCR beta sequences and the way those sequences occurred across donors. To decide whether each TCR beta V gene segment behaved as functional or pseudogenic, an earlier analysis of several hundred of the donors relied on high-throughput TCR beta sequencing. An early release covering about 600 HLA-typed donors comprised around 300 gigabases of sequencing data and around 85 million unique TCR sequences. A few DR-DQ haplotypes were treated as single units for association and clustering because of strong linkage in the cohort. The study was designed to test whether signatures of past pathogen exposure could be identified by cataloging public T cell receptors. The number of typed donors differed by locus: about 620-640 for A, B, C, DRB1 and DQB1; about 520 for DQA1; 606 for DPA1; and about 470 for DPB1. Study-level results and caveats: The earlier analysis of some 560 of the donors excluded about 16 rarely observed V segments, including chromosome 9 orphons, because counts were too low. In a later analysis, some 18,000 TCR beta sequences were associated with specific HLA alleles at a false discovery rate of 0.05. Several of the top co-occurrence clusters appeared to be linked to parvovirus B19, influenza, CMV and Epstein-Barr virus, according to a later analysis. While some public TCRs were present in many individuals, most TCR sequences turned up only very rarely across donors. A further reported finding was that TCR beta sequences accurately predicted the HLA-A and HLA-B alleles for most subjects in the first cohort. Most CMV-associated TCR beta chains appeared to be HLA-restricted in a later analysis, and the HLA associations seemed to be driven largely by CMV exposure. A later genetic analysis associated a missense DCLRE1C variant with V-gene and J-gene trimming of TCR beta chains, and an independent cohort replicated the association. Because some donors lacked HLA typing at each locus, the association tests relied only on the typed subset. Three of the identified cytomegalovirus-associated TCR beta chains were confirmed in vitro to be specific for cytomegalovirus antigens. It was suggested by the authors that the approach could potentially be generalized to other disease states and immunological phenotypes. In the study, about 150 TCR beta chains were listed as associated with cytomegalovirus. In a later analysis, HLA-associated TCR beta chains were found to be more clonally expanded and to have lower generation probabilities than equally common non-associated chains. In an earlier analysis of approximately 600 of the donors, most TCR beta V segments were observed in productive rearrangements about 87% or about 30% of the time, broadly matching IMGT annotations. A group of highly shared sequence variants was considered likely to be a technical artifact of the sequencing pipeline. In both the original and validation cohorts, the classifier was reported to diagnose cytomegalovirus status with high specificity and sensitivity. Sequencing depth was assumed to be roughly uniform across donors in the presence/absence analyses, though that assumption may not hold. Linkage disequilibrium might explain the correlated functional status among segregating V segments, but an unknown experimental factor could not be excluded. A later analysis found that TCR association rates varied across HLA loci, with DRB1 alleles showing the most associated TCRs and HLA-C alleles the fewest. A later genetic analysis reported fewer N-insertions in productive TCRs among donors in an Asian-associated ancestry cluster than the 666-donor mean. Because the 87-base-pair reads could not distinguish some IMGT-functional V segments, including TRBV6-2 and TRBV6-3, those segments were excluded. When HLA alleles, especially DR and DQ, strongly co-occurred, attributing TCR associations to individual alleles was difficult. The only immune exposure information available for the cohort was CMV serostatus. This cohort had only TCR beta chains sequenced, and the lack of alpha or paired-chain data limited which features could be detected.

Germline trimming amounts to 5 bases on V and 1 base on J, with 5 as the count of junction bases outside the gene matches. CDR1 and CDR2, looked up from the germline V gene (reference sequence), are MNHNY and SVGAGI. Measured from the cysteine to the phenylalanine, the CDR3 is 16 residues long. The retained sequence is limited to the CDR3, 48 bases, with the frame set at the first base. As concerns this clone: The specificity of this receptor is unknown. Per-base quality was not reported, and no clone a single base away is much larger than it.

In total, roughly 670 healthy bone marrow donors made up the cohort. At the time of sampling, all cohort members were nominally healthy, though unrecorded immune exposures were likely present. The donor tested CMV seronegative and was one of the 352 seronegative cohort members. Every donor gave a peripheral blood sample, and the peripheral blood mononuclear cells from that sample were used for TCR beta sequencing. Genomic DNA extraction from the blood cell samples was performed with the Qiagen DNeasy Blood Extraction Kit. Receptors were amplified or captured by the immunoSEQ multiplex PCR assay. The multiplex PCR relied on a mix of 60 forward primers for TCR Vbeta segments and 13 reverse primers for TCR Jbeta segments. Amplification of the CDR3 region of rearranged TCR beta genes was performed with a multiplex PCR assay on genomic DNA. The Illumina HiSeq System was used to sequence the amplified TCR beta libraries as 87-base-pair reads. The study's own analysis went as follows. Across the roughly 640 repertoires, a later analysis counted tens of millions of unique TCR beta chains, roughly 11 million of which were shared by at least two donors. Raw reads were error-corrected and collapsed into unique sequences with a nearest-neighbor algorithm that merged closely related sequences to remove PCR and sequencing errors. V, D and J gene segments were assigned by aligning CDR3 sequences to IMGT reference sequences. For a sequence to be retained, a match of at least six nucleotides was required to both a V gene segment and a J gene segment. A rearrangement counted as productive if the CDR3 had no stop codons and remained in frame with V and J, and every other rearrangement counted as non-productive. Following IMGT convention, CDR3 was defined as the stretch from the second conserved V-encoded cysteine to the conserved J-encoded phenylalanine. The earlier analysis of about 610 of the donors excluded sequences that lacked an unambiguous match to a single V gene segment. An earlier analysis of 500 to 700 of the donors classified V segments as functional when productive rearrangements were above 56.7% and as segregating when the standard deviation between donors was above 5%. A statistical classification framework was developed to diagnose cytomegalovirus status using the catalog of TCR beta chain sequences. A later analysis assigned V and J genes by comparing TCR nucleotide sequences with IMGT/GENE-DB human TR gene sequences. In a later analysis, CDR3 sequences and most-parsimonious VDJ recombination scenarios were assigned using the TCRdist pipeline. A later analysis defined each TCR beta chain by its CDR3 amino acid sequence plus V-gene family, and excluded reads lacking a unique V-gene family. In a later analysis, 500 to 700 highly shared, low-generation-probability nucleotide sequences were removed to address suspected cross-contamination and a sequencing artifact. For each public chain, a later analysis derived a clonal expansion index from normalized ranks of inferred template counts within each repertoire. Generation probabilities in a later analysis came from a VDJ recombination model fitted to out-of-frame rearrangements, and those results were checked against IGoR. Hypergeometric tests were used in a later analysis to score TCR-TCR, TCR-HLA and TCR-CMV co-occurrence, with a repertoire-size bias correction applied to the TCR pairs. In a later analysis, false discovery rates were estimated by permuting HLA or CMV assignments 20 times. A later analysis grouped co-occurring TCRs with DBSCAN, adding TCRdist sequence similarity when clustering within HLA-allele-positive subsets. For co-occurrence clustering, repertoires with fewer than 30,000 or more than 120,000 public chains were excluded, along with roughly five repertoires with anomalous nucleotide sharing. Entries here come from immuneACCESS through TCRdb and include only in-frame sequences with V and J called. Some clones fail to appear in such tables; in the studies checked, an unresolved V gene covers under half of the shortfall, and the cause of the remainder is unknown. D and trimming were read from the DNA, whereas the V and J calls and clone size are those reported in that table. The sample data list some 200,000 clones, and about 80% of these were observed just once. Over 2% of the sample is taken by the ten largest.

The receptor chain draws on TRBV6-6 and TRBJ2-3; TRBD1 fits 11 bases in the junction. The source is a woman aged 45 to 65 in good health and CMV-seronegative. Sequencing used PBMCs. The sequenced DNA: TGTGCCAGCAGTCCGAGGACAGGGGGCGGCACAGATACGCAGTATTTT. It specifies CASSPRTGGGTDTQYF.